This T cell receptor (beta chain) was captured by sequencing in a study of T-cell memory formation after mild COVID-19. Study context: The two donors had largely donor-specific TCR clusters.

The V gene's germline CDR1 is LGHDT and CDR2 YNNKEL (reference sequence). J was trimmed by 2 bases and V by 4 bases; bases with no gene match: 11. The CDR3 covers 17 residues. This clonotype was seen a few times. Each CDR3 protein gets one entry after TCRdb re-called the 5' RACE reads with MiXCR. The table has 70,000 to 100,000 distinct CDR3 sequences, roughly 15% seen once. This clonotype was obtained from a man aged 18 to 35 who had mild COVID-19 (a few samples of this study predate the infection). Cell type and time point are not known. The sample taken for sequencing was PBMCs or a T cell subset sorted from them (not recorded which). The rearrangement uses TRBV3-1 and TRBJ2-1; 7 bases line up with TRBD2. DNA of the CDR3: TGTGCCAGCAGCCGAAAACCATTAAGCGGGGCCTACAATGAGCAGTTCTTC. Residues: CASSRKPLSGAYNEQFF.